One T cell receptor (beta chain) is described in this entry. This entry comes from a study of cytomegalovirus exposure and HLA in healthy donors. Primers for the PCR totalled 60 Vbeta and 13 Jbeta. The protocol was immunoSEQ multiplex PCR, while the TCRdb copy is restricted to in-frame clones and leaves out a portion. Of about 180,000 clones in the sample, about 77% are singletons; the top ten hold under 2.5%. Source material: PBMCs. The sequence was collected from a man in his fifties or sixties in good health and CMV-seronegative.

This CDR3 reads CASSLAGETQYF. In DNA, the CDR3 is TGTGCCAGCAGCCTAGCGGGAGAGACCCAGTACTTC. The V call is TRBV2, the J call TRBJ2-5; 8 bases agree with TRBD2. Germline-derived CDR1 and CDR2 are SNHLY and FYNNEI. Trimming removed 6 bases from V and 4 bases from J; junction bases left unmatched: 1. The CDR3 spans 12 residues.